This TCR beta chain was observed in a study of blood T cell repertoires in COVID-19. Study at large: PBMCs, B-cell-depleted T cells, or T cells provided the cDNA or gDNA that made up the material.

In the original workflow: By means of reference gene primer amplification, nucleated cell counts were estimated. Sequencing was performed with immunoSEQ multiplex PCR; in TCRdb, only in-frame clones are kept and a portion is missing. That table is the source of V, J and clone size, and D and trimming were worked out from the DNA. The sample lists 150,000 to 200,000 clones, about four fifths seen once, with roughly 5.6% in the top ten. Trimming took 6 bases from V and 6 from J, leaving 16 bases between them. Per the germline V gene, CDR1 is MNHEY and CDR2 is SVGAGI. This CDR3 is built from 14 residues.

The chain recombines TRBV6-5 with TRBJ2-3; perhaps TRBD2 as D (5 bases). This receptor was identified in a middle-aged woman with COVID-19, enrolled during active disease. Source material: peripheral blood. The CDR3 coding sequence is TGTGCCAGCAGCGTTGATGGGGAGCGGGATACGCAGTATTTT. This gives the protein CASSVDGERDTQYF.